The clone carrying this T cell receptor beta chain was seen ten or more times. The record originates from a study of T-cell reconstitution after alpha-beta-depleted transplantation in children. The CDR3 is made up of 14 amino acids. The germline CDR1 and CDR2 sequences are DFQATT and SNEGSKA (reference sequence). V lost 1 base and J lost 3; bases outside the gene matches: 6. Molecular barcoding with unique molecular identifiers was used for the TCRbeta library. Each CDR3 protein is one row after TCRdb ran MiXCR on the PCR reads. The table has around 92,000 distinct CDR3 sequences, 10% to 15% seen once; the top ten hold 14%.

The genes are TRBV20-1 and TRBJ2-7, with TRBD1 identical over 7 bases. The source was PBMCs from the stem cell graft donor, collected from the stem cell graft. This sequence originates from a human donor who donated a stem cell graft to a child with inherited bone marrow failure. The chain's CDR3 is CSARVFGTVYEQYF. CDR3 nucleotide sequence: TGCAGTGCTAGAGTTTTTGGGACAGTCTACGAGCAGTACTTC.